This is a list of T cell receptor beta chains from one sample in a study of cytomegalovirus exposure and HLA in healthy donors. Profiled with immunoSEQ multiplex PCR; TCRdb holds only in-frame clones, not every one. The sample holds about 99,000 clones; around two thirds are singletons and the top ten take around 3.5%. The specimen was PBMCs. The receptor set was obtained from a woman aged 50 to 65 in good health and CMV-seronegative. Each CDR3 is given with its conserved first and last residue. Fields, in order: clone size, J gene, CDR3 length, D gene, V gene, CDR3 protein, CDR3 DNA. A D gene is named only where the DNA matches it firmly. Not every row has a clone size; where given, it reads once, few, many or a size class.

NA	TRBJ2-7	19	NA	TRBV1	CTSSHKLGTPSGSPYEQYF	TGCACCAGCAGCCACAAACTCGGGACCCCTAGCGGGAGTCCCTACGAGCAGTACTTC
NA	TRBJ2-3	14	NA	TRBV6-1	CASIRPAGEDTQYF	TGTGCCAGCATAAGGCCGGCAGGCGAAGATACGCAGTATTTT
few	TRBJ1-2	16	TRBD1	TRBV5-6	CASSLVFPGQDSGYTF	TGTGCCAGCAGCTTGGTTTTTCCGGGACAGGATTCTGGCTACACCTTC
few	TRBJ2-5	18	TRBD2	TRBV5-1	CASSSAVGLAGGEETQYF	TGCGCCAGCAGCTCTGCGGTAGGACTAGCGGGGGGGGAAGAGACCCAGTACTTC
few	TRBJ2-7	15	TRBD2	TRBV27	CASSTGTSGSDEQYF	TGTGCCAGCAGTACTGGGACTAGCGGGAGTGACGAGCAGTACTTC
NA	TRBJ2-5	16	NA	TRBV4-3	CASSPGGGGIKETQYF	TGCGCCAGCAGCCCAGGGGGAGGTGGGATTAAGGAGACCCAGTACTTC
NA	TRBJ1-4	14	NA	TRBV18	CASSPPGQRGELFF	TGTGCCAGCTCACCCCCAGGGCAGCGGGGGGAACTGTTTTTT
NA	TRBJ1-4	17	NA	TRBV27	CASSHFDGGQRNEKLFF	TGTGCCAGCAGTCACTTCGACGGGGGGCAGCGTAATGAAAAACTGTTTTTT
once	TRBJ2-7	16	TRBD2	TRBV7-3	CASSLVSSGPGLEQYF	TGTGCCAGCAGCTTAGTTAGTAGCGGGCCAGGGTTGGAGCAGTACTTC
NA	TRBJ2-7	15	NA	TRBV6-1	CASSAQPGVSDEQYF	TGTGCCAGCAGTGCTCAACCAGGGGTATCCGACGAGCAGTACTTC
few	TRBJ2-1	13	NA	TRBV19	CASSSEVGWEQFF	TGTGCCAGTAGTAGTGAGGTCGGGTGGGAGCAGTTCTTC
NA	TRBJ2-7	13	NA	TRBV6-5	CASSSPNSYEQYF	TGTGCCAGCAGTTCCCCCAACTCCTACGAGCAGTACTTC
NA	TRBJ2-5	14	TRBD2	TRBV7-2	CASSPTSAQETQYF	TGTGCCAGCAGCCCAACTAGCGCCCAAGAGACCCAGTACTTC
NA	TRBJ2-3	17	TRBD2	TRBV18	CASSSISPGLGADTQYF	TGTGCCAGCTCATCAATATCACCGGGACTAGGGGCAGATACGCAGTATTTT
NA	TRBJ1-5	16	NA	TRBV15	CATSRRDTEGNQPQHF	TGTGCCACCAGCAGGAGGGACACCGAGGGCAATCAGCCCCAGCATTTT
NA	TRBJ1-2	13	NA	TRBV2	CAASRGGNGGYTF	TGTGCCGCGAGTAGGGGCGGTAACGGTGGCTACACCTTC
once	TRBJ2-2	17	NA	TRBV7-3	CASSLSPAGRFTGELFF	TGTGCCAGCAGCTTAAGTCCAGCGGGCCGTTTCACCGGGGAGCTGTTTTTT
NA	TRBJ1-4	14	NA	TRBV4-3	CASSQTTKGEKLFF	TGCGCCAGCAGCCAGACTACGAAGGGTGAAAAACTGTTTTTT
few	TRBJ2-1	15	NA	TRBV4-2	CASSQDWLVGNEQFF	TGTGCCAGCAGCCAAGACTGGCTAGTGGGCAATGAGCAGTTCTTC
NA	TRBJ2-5	12	NA	TRBV29-1	CSGSRGQETQYF	TGCAGCGGATCCCGGGGGCAAGAGACCCAGTACTTC
NA	TRBJ2-7	14	TRBD2	TRBV19	CASRAGTSNYEQYF	TGTGCCAGTAGGGCCGGGACTAGCAACTACGAGCAGTACTTC
NA	TRBJ1-4	14	NA	TRBV5-1	CASSERATNEKLFF	TGCGCCAGCAGCGAGAGGGCAACTAATGAAAAACTGTTTTTT
NA	TRBJ1-2	15	NA	TRBV18	CASSPPSTDLGGYTF	TGTGCCAGCTCACCTCCCTCAACGGACTTAGGGGGCTACACCTTC
once	TRBJ1-2	15	TRBD1	TRBV10-3	CAISEGGQGNYGYTF	TGTGCCATCAGTGAGGGTGGACAGGGGAACTATGGCTACACCTTC
NA	TRBJ1-5	15	NA	TRBV9	CASSRDGTPNQPQHF	TGTGCCAGCAGCCGAGATGGGACACCTAATCAGCCCCAGCATTTT
NA	TRBJ1-1	16	NA	TRBV5-1	CASSPGSHRGYTEAFF	TGCGCCAGCAGCCCGGGATCTCACCGTGGGTACACTGAAGCTTTCTTT
NA	TRBJ2-5	12	NA	TRBV5-1	CASRLAQETQYF	TGCGCCAGCCGGTTAGCTCAAGAGACCCAGTACTTC
NA	TRBJ1-1	15	NA	TRBV6-5	CASSRLQGYHTEAFF	TGTGCCAGCAGTAGGCTACAGGGTTATCACACTGAAGCTTTCTTT
NA	TRBJ1-2	13	NA	TRBV6-5	CASNRIGGQGYTF	TGTGCCAGCAATCGCATTGGAGGGCAAGGCTACACCTTC
few	TRBJ2-1	22	TRBD2	TRBV5-1	CASSLPGTSGSVPSSSYNEQFF	TGCGCCAGCAGCCTACCCGGGACTAGCGGGAGCGTCCCTTCCAGCTCCTACAATGAGCAGTTCTTC
NA	TRBJ1-1	14	TRBD1	TRBV5-1	CASSLNRGRTEAFF	TGCGCCAGCAGCTTAAACAGGGGGCGGACTGAAGCTTTCTTT
NA	TRBJ2-1	18	NA	TRBV4-1	CASSELRAGVQTNGEQFF	TGCGCCAGCAGCGAGTTACGAGCCGGGGTCCAGACTAACGGTGAGCAGTTCTTC
NA	TRBJ2-1	16	TRBD2	TRBV7-2	CASSLVAGSSYNEQFF	TGTGCCAGCAGCTTAGTAGCGGGGAGCTCCTACAATGAGCAGTTCTTC
NA	TRBJ2-5	15	TRBD1	TRBV6-6	CASRKLPGQGIPSYF	TGTGCCAGCAGGAAACTCCCGGGACAGGGGATTCCTTCGTACTTC
NA	TRBJ2-7	14	TRBD1	TRBV29-1	CSVESGTGVGEQYF	TGCAGCGTCGAATCCGGGACAGGGGTAGGCGAGCAGTACTTC
NA	TRBJ2-1	15	TRBD2	TRBV10-1	CASSRLAGGKGEQFF	TGCGCCAGCAGTCGACTAGCGGGGGGAAAGGGTGAGCAGTTCTTC
NA	TRBJ1-1	13	NA	TRBV7-3	CASSLDKARPAFF	TGTGCCAGCAGCTTAGATAAGGCGCGGCCAGCTTTCTTT
NA	TRBJ1-5	19	NA	TRBV9	CASSVAPGWGSLSNQPQHF	TGTGCCAGCAGCGTAGCTCCGGGTTGGGGCAGTCTAAGCAATCAGCCCCAGCATTTT
NA	TRBJ2-7	15	TRBD2	TRBV10-2	CASKILAGASYEQYF	TGCGCCAGCAAAATACTAGCGGGAGCCTCCTACGAGCAGTACTTC
NA	TRBJ2-5	15	NA	TRBV11-2	CASSSSQGRGETQYF	TGTGCCAGCAGCTCAAGCCAGGGGCGCGGTGAGACCCAGTACTTC
NA	TRBJ1-5	17	TRBD1	TRBV27	CASSLPVDRGWHQPQHF	TGTGCCAGCAGTTTACCCGTTGACAGGGGATGGCATCAGCCCCAGCATTTT
NA	TRBJ1-4	14	NA	TRBV19	CASSLSSSSEKLFF	TGTGCCAGTAGCCTGAGCAGTTCTAGTGAAAAACTGTTTTTT
NA	TRBJ2-2	15	NA	TRBV11-3	CASSQQSRGTGELFF	TGTGCCAGCAGCCAACAGAGCAGGGGAACCGGGGAGCTGTTTTTT
NA	TRBJ2-1	18	TRBD1	TRBV11-2	CASSLTVPGQGSYNEQFF	TGTGCCAGCAGCTTGACTGTCCCGGGACAGGGCTCCTACAATGAGCAGTTCTTC